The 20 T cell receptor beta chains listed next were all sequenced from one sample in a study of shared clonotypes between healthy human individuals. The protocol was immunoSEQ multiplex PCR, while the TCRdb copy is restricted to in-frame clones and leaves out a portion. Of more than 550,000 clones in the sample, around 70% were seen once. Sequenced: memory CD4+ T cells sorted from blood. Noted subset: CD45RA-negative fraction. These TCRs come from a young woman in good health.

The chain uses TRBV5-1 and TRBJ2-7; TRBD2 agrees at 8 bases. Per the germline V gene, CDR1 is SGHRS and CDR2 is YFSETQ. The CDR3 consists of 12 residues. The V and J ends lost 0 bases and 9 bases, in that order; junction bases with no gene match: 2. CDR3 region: CASSLVAGGQYF. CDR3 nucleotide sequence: TGCGCCAGCAGCTTGGTTGCGGGAGGGCAGTACTTC.

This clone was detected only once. CDR3 sequence: CASSKLSGAHEQYF. CDR3 nucleotides: TGTGCCAGCTCAAAACTCTCAGGGGCCCACGAGCAGTACTTC. The chain has TRBV18 and TRBJ2-7; D perhaps matches TRBD1 (6 bases). Germline V gene lookup returns CDR1 KGHSH and CDR2 LQKENI. This CDR3 contains 14 residues. Trimming stripped 5 bases from V and 5 bases from J, with 16 bases between.

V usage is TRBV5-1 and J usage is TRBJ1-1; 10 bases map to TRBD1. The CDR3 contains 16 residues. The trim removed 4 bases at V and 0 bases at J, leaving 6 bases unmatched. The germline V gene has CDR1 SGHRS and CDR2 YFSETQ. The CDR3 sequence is CASSPGTGEMNTEAFF. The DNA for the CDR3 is TGCGCCAGCAGCCCGGGGACAGGGGAAATGAACACTGAAGCTTTCTTT.

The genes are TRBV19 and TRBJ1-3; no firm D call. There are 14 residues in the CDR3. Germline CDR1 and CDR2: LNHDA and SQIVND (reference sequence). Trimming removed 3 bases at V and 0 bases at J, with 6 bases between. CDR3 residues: CASSIPSSGNTIYF. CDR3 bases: TGTGCCAGTAGTATCCCGAGCTCTGGAAACACCATATATTTT.

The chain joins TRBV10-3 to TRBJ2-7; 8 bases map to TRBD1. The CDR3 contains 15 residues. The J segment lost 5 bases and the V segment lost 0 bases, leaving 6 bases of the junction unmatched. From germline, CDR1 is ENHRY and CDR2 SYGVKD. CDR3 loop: CAISESTGDWHEQYF. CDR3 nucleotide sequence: TGTGCCATCAGTGAGTCGACAGGGGATTGGCACGAGCAGTACTTC.

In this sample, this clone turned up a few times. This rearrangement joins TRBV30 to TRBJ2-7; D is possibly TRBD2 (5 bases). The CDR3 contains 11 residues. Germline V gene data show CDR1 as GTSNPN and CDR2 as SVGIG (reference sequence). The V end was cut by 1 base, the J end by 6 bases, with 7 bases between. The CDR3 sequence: CAWSGGSEQYF. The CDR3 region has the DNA TGTGCCTGGAGTGGAGGGTCCGAGCAGTACTTC.

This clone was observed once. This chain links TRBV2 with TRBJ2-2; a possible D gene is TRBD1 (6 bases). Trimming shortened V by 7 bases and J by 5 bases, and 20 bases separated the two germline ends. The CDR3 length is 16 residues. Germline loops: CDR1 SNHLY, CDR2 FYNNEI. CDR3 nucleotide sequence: TGTGCCAGCAAGCTCAGGGGTACCCCGGGTACCGGGGAGCTGTTTTTT. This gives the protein CASKLRGTPGTGELFF.

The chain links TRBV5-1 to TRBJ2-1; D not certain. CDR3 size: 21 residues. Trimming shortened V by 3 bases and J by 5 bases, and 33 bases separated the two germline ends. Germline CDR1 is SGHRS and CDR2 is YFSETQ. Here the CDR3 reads CASSYQLSGRTPLLMDNEQFF. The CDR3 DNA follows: TGCGCCAGCAGCTACCAACTATCGGGCCGGACGCCACTCCTCATGGACAATGAGCAGTTCTTC.

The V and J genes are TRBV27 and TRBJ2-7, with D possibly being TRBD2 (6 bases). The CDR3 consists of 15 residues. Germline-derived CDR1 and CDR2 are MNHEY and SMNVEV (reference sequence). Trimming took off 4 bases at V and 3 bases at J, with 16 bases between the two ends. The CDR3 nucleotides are TGTGCCAGCAGTTACTCTAGTCCGGGGGTCTACGAGCAGTACTTC. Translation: CASSYSSPGVYEQYF.

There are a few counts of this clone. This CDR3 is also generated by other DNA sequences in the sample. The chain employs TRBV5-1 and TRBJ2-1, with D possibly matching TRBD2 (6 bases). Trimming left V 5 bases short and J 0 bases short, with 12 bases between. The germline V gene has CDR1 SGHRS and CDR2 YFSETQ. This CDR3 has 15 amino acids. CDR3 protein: CASSRDSSSYNEQFF. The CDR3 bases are TGCGCCAGCAGTAGGGACTCCAGCTCCTACAATGAGCAGTTCTTC.

CDR3 region: CSVQQGYTDTQYF. In DNA, the CDR3 is TGCAGCGTCCAACAGGGGTACACAGATACGCAGTATTTT. The V call is TRBV29-1, the J call TRBJ2-3; 7 bases fit TRBD1. The germline gives CDR1 SQVTM, CDR2 ANQGSEA. The CDR3 has 13 residues. V lost 6 bases, J lost 2 bases, and 5 bases stayed unmatched.

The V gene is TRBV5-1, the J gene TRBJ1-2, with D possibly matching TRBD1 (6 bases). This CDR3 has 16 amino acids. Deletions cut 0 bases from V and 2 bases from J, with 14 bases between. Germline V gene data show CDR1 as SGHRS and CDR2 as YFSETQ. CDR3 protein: CASSLAGSGTNYGYTF. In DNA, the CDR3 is TGCGCCAGCAGCTTGGCCGGATCAGGGACAAACTATGGCTACACCTTC.

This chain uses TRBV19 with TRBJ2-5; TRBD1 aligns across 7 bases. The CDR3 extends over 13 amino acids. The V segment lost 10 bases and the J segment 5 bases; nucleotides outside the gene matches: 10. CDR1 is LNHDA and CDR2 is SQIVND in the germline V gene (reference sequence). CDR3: CATGTAQGETQYF. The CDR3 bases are TGTGCCACCGGGACAGCCCAAGGGGAGACCCAGTACTTC.

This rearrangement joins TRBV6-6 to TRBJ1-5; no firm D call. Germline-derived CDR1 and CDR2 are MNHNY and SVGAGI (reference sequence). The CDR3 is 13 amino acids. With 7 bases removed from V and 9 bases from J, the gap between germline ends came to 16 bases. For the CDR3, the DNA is TGTGCCAGCACCTCTAAGGCTATTGCGCCCCAGCATTTT. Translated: CASTSKAIAPQHF.

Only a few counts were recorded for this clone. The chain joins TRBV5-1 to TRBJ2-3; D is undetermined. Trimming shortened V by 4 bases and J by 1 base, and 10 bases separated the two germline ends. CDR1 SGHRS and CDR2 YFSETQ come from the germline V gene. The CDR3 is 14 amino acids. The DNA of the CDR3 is TGCGCCAGCAGCACCGGACGGGGCACAGATACGCAGTATTTT. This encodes CASSTGRGTDTQYF.

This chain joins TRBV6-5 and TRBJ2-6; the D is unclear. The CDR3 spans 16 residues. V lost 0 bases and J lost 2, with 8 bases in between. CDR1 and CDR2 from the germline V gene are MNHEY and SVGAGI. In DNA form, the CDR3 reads TGTGCCAGCAGTTACTCGAGGCCGCCTGGGGCCAACGTCCTGACTTTC. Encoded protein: CASSYSRPPGANVLTF.

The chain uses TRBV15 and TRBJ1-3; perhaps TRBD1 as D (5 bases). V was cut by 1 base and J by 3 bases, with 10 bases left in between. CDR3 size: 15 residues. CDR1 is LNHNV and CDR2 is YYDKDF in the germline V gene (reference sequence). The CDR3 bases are TGTGCCACCAGCAGAGGTCGAAGGGGTGGAAACACCATATATTTT. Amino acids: CATSRGRRGGNTIYF. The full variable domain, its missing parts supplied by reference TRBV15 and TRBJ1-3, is DAMVIQNPRYQVTQFGKPVTLSCSQTLNHNVMYWYQQKSSQAPKLLFHYYDKDFNNEADTPDNFQSRRPNTSFCFLDIRSPGLGDTAMYLCATSRGRRGGNTIYFGEGSWLTVV.

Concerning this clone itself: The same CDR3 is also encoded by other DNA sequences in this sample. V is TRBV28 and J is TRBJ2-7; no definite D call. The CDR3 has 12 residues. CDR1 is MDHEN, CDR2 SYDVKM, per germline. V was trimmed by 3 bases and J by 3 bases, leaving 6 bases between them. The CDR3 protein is CASSLLNYEQYF. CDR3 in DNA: TGTGCCAGCAGTTTGCTGAACTACGAGCAGTACTTC.

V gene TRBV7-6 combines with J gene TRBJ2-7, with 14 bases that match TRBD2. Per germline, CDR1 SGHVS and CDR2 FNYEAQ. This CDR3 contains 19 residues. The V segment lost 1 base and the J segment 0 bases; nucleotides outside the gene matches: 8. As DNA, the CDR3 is TGTGCCAGCAGCTTAGAGGCACCGGGACTAGCGGGAGTCTCCTACGAGCAGTACTTC. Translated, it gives CASSLEAPGLAGVSYEQYF. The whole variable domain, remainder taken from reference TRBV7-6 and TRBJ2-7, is GAGVSQSPRYKVTKRGQDVALRCDPISGHVSLYWYRQALGQGPEFLTYFNYEAQQDKSGLPNDRFSAERPEGSISTLTIQRTEQRDSAMYRCASSLEAPGLAGVSYEQYFGPGTRLTVT.

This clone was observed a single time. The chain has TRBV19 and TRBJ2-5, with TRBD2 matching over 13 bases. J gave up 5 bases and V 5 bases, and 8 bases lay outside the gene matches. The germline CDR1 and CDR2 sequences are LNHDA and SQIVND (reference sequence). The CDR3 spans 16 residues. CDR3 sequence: CASSLGLAGVGETQYF. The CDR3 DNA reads TGTGCCAGTAGTCTCGGACTAGCGGGAGTAGGTGAGACCCAGTACTTC.